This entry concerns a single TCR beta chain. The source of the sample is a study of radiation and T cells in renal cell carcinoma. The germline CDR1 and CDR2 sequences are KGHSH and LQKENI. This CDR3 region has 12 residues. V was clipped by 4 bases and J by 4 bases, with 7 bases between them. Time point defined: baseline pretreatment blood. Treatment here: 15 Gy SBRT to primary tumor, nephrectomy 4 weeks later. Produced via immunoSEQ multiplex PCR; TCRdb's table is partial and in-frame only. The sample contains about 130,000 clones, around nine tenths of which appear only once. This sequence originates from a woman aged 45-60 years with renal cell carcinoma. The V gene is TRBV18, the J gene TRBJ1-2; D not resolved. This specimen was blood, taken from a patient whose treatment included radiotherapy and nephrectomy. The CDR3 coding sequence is TGTGCCAGCTCACGTGACACCTATGGCTACACCTTC. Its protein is CASSRDTYGYTF. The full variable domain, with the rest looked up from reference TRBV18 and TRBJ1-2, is NAGVMQNPRHLVRRRGQEARLRCSPMKGHSHVYWYRQLPEEGLKFMVYLQKENIIDESGMPKERFSAEFPKEGPSILRIQQVVRGDSAAYFCASSRDTYGYTFGSGTRLTVV.